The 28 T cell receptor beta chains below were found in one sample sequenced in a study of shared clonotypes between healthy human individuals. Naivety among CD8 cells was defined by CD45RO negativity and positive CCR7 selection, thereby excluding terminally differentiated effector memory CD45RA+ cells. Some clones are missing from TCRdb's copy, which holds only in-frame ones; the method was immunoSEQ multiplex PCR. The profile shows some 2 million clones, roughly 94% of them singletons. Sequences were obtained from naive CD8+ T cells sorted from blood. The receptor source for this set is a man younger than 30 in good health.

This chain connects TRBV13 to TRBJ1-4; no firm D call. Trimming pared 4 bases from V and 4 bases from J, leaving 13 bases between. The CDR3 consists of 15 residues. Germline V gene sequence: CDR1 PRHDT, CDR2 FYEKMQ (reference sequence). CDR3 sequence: CASSSAGGFNEKLFF. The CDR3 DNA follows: TGTGCCAGCAGCTCGGCGGGTGGTTTTAATGAAAAACTGTTTTTT.

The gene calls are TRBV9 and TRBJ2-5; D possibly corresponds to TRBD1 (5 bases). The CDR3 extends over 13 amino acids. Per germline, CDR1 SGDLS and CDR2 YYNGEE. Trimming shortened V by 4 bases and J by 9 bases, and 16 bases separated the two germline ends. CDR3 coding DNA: TGTGCCAGCAGCATACAGGCTGCTGGGCCCCAGTACTTC. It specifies CASSIQAAGPQYF.

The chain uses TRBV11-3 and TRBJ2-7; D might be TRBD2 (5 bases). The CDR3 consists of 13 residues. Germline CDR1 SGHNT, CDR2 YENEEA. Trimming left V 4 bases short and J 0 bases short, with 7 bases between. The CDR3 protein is CASSSGSSYEQYF. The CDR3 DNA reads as TGTGCCAGCAGCTCGGGGAGCTCCTACGAGCAGTACTTC.

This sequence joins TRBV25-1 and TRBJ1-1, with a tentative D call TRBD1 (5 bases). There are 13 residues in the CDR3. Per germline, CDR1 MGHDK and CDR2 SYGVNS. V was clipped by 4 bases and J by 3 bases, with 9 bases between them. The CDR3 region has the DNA TGTGCCAGCAGTGCGGGGGGGGACACTGAAGCTTTCTTT. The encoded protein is CASSAGGDTEAFF.

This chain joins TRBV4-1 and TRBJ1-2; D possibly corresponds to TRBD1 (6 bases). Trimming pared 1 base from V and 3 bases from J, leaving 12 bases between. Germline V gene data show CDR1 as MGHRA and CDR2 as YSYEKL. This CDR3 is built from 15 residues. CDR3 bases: TGCGCCAGCAGCCAAGTCATCGGGGGCGACTATGGCTACACCTTC. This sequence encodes CASSQVIGGDYGYTF.

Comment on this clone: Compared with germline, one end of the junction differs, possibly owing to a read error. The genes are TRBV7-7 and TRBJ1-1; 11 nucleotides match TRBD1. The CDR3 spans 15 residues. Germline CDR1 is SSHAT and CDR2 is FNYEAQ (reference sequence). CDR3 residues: CASSLGQGENTEAFF. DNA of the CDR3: TGTGCTAGCAGCTTGGGACAGGGGGAGAACACTGAAGCTTTCTTT.

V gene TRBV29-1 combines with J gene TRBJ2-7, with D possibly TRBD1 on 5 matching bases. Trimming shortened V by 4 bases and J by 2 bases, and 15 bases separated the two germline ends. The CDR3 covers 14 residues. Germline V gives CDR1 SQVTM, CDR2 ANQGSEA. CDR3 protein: CSVGNRSGTYEQYF. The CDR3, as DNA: TGCAGCGTTGGGAACAGGAGTGGTACCTACGAGCAGTACTTC.

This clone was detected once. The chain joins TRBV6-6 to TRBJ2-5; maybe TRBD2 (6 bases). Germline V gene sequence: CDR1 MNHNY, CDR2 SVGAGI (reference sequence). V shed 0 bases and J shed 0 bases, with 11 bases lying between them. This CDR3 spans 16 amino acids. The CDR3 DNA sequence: TGTGCCAGCAGTTACTCGGAGGGACCGTACCAAGAGACCCAGTACTTC. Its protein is CASSYSEGPYQETQYF.

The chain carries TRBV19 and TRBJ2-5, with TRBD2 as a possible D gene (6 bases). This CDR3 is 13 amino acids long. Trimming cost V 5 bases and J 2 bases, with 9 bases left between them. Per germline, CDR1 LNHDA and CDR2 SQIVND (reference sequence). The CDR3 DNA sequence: TGTGCCAGTAGTGGGGGGTGGCAAGAGACCCAGTACTTC. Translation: CASSGGWQETQYF.

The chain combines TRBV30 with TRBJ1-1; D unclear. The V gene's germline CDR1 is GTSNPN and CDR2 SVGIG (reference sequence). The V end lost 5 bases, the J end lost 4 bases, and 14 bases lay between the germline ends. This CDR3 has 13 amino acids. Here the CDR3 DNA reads TGTGCCTGGGACGGGGTCTGGGGCACTGAAGCTTTCTTT. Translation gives CAWDGVWGTEAFF. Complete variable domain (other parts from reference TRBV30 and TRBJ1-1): SQTIHQWPATLVQPVGSPLSLECTVEGTSNPNLYWYRQAAGRGLQLLFYSVGIGQISSEVPQNLSASRPQDRQFILSSKKLLLSDSGFYLCAWDGVWGTEAFFGQGTRLTVV.

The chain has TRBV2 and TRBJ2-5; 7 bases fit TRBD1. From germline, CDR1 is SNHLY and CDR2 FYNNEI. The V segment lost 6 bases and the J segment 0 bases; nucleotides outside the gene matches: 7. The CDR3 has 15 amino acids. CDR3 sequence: CASSMTGPYQETQYF. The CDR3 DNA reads TGTGCCAGCAGCATGACAGGGCCGTACCAAGAGACCCAGTACTTC. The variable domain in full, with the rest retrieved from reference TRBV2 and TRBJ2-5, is EPEVTQTPSHQVTQMGQEVILRCVPISNHLYFYWYRQILGQKVEFLVSFYNNEISEKSEIFDDQFSVERPDGSNFTLKIRSTKLEDSAMYFCASSMTGPYQETQYFGPGTRLLVL.

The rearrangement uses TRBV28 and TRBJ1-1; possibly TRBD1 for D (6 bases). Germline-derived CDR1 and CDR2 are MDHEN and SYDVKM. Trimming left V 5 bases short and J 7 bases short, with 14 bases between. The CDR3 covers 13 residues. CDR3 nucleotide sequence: TGTGCCAGCAGTCTGGGGGGGCCGAGTGAAGCTTTCTTT. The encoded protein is CASSLGGPSEAFF.

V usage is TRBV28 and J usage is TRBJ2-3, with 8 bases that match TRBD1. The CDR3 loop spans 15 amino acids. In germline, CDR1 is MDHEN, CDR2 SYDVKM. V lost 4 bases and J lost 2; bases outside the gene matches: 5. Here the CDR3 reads CASSWGQEFTDTQYF. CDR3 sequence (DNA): TGTGCCAGCAGTTGGGGACAGGAGTTCACAGATACGCAGTATTTT.

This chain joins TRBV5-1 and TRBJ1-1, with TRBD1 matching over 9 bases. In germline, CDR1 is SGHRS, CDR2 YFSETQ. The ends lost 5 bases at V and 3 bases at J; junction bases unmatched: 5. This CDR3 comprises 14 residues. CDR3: CASRYRTGDTEAFF. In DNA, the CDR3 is TGCGCCAGCAGATATAGGACAGGGGACACTGAAGCTTTCTTT.

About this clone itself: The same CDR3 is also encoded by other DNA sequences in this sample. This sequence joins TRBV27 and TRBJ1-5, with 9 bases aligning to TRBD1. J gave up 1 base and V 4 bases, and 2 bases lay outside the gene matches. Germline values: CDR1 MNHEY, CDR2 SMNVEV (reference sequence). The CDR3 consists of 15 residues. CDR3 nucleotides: TGTGCCAGCAGTTCCGGACAGGGGAGCAATCAGCCCCAGCATTTT. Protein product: CASSSGQGSNQPQHF.

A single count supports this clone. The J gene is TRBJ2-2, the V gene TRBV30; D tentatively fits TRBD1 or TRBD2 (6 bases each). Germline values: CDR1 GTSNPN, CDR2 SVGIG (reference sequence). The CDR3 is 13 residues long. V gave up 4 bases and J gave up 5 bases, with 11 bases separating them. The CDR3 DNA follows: TGTGCCTGGACTATAGGGGGGACCGGGGAGCTGTTTTTT. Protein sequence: CAWTIGGTGELFF.

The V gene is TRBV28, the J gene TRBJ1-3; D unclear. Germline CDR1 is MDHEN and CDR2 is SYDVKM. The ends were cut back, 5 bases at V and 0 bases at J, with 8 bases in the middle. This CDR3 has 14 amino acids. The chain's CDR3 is CASSGGASGNTIYF. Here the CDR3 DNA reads TGTGCCAGCAGTGGAGGAGCCTCTGGAAACACCATATATTTT.

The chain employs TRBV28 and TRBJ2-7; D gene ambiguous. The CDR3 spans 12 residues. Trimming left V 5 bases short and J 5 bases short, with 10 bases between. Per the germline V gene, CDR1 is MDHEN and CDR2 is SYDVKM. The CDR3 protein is CASSLFFDEQYF. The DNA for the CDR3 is TGTGCCAGCAGTCTTTTTTTCGACGAGCAGTACTTC.

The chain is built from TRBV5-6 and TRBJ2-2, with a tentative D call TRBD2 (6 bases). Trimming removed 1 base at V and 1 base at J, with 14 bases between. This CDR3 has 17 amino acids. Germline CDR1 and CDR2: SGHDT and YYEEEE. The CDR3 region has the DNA TGTGCCAGCAGCTTGACGATGGAGGGAGTGAACACCGGGGAGCTGTTTTTT. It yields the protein CASSLTMEGVNTGELFF.

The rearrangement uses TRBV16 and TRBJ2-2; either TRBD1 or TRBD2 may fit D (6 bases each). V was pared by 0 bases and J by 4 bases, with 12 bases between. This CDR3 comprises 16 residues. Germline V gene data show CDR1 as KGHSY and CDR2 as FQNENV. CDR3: CASSQSYGGGTGELFF. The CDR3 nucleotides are TGTGCCAGCAGCCAATCTTACGGAGGGGGCACCGGGGAGCTGTTTTTT.

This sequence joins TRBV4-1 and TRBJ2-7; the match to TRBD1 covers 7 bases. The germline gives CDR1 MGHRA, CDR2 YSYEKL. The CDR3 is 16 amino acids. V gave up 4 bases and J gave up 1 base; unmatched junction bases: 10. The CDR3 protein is CASSPGQVLLSYEQYF. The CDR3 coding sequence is TGCGCCAGCAGCCCTGGACAGGTTCTTTTATCCTACGAGCAGTACTTC.

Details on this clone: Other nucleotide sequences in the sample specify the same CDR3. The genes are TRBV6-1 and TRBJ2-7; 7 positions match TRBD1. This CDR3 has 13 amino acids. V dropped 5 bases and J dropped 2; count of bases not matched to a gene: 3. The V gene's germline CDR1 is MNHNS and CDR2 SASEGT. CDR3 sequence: CASSHRGAYEQYF. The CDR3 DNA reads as TGTGCCAGCAGTCACAGGGGAGCCTACGAGCAGTACTTC.

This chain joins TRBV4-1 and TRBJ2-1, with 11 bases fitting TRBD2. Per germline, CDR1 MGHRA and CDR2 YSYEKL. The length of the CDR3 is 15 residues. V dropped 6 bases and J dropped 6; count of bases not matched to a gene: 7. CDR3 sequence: CASRATSGAFNEQFF. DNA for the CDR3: TGCGCCAGCAGGGCGACTAGCGGGGCCTTCAATGAGCAGTTCTTC.

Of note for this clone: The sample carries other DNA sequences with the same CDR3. For the CDR3, the DNA is TGTGCCAGCAGCTTGGGCAGGTCCTCTGGAAACACCATATATTTT. The encoded protein is CASSLGRSSGNTIYF. The chain joins TRBV11-2 to TRBJ1-3; D is unresolved. Germline values: CDR1 SGHAT, CDR2 FQNNGV. Trimming took 3 bases from V and 0 from J, leaving 9 bases between them. This CDR3 contains 15 residues.

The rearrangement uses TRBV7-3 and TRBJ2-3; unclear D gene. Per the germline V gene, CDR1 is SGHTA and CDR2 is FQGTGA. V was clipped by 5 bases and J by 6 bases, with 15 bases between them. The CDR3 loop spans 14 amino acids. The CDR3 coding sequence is TGTGCCAGCAGCCCTATAGGGCGCGGCGATACGCAGTATTTT. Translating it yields CASSPIGRGDTQYF.

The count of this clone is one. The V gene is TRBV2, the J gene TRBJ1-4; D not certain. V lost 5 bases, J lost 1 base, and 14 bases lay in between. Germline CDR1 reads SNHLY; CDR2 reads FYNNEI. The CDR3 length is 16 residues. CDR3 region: CASSKYTEGTNEKLFF. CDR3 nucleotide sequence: TGTGCCAGCAGTAAATACACAGAGGGAACTAATGAAAAACTGTTTTTT.

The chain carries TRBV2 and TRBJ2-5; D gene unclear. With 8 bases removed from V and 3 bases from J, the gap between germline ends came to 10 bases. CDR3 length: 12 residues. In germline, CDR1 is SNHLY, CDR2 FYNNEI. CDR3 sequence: CASSGRKETQYF. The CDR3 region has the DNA TGTGCCAGCTCTGGGCGTAAAGAGACCCAGTACTTC.

The CDR3 region is CASSLRDKNTEAFF. The CDR3 DNA follows: TGTGCCAGCAGTTTACGGGACAAGAACACTGAAGCTTTCTTT. The chain carries TRBV27 and TRBJ1-1; a weak D match, TRBD1 (6 bases). V shed 2 bases and J shed 1 base, with 8 bases lying between them. The germline V gene has CDR1 MNHEY and CDR2 SMNVEV (reference sequence). This CDR3 has 14 residues.